This T cell receptor beta chain was identified during a study of human T cells and chemical hapten exposure. The germline V gene has CDR1 SEHNR and CDR2 FQNEAQ (reference sequence). Between the trimmed V and J ends, which lost 1 base and 4 bases, there was a span of 16 bases. The CDR3 length is 16 residues. Individual cDNA molecules had unique molecular identifiers attached to them by the library. A single record per CDR3 protein comes from TCRdb applying MiXCR to the RACE reads. Among about 350,000 distinct CDR3 sequences, approximately 5% were seen once, and the ten largest hold over 6.5%. Noted time point: pre-sensitization, week 0. Treatment: therapeutic diphenylcyclopropenone sensitization with weekly scalp DPC. Blood draws came before every patch-test application. The study drew its donors from alopecia patients who were 18 to 70 years old and suitable for DPC.

The chain links TRBV7-9 to TRBJ1-2; weak D call: TRBD1 (5 bases). This sequence was found in a woman aged 18-29 years with alopecia areata. Some clones in this sample may be carry-over from other donors' samples. Source: whole blood, taken in connection with sensitization to the hapten diphenylcyclopropenone (DPC). CDR3 in amino acids: CASSLVGYQGLYGYTF. The CDR3 DNA reads as TGTGCCAGCAGCTTAGTCGGTTACCAGGGCCTCTATGGCTACACCTTC.